This T cell receptor (beta chain) came from a study of control samples from healthy donors and cancer patients. The CDR3 totals 14 residues. Germline loops: CDR1 LNHDA, CDR2 SQIVND (reference sequence). The ends lost 4 bases at V and 2 bases at J; junction bases unmatched: 4. This table comes from immunoSEQ multiplex PCR, and its TCRdb copy is limited to in-frame clones, with some not included. This table holds 40,000 to 55,000 clones, approximately 90% found once. This clone has a single count. The chain joins TRBV19 to TRBJ1-2; 7 bases agree with TRBD1. Material: PBMCs. The TCR originated in a middle-aged woman with head and neck cancer. CDR3 sequence: CASSREGQNYGYTF. CDR3 in DNA: TGTGCCAGTAGTAGGGAGGGACAGAACTATGGCTACACCTTC. Variable domain in full (rest from reference TRBV19 and TRBJ1-2): DGGITQSPKYLFRKEGQNVTLSCEQNLNHDAMYWYRQDPGQGLRLIYYSQIVNDFQKGDIAEGYSVSREKKESFPLTVTSAQKNPTAFYLCASSREGQNYGYTFGSGTRLTVV.